These 5 T cell receptor beta chains were all obtained from the same sample, sequenced in a study of cytomegalovirus exposure and HLA in healthy donors. The PCR employed 60 Vbeta primers together with 13 Jbeta primers. Method: immunoSEQ multiplex PCR; TCRdb's copy keeps in-frame clones and lacks some. The sample records about 130,000 clones, approximately 81% being singletons. Material for sequencing was PBMCs. The receptors shown here come from a man between 18 and 29 years old in good health and CMV-seronegative.

The rearrangement links TRBV18 to TRBJ2-1, with TRBD2 matching over 10 bases. The ends lost 6 bases at V and 9 bases at J; junction bases unmatched: 17. The CDR3 contains 17 residues. Germline loops: CDR1 KGHSH, CDR2 LQKENI. The CDR3 region is CASSPQKAALAGVEQFF. Written as DNA, the CDR3 is TGTGCCAGCTCCCCTCAGAAGGCAGCGCTAGCGGGAGTTGAGCAGTTCTTC.

This chain joins TRBV7-3 and TRBJ2-5; 8 bases fit TRBD2. Germline loops: CDR1 SGHTA, CDR2 FQGTGA. This CDR3 contains 15 residues. Germline trimming cut 5 bases from V and 1 base from J; bases unmatched to any gene: 6. Here the CDR3 reads CASSLSGSLQETQYF. The CDR3, as DNA: TGTGCCAGCAGCCTAAGCGGGAGCCTCCAAGAGACCCAGTACTTC.

The V and J genes are TRBV5-4 and TRBJ2-7; D might be TRBD1 (6 bases). Deletions cut 3 bases from V and 0 bases from J, with 13 bases between. CDR1 and CDR2 from the germline V gene are SGHNT and YYREEE (reference sequence). CDR3 length: 15 amino acids. The CDR3 DNA follows: TGTGCCAGCAGCTCCGCAGGGGAAAGCTCCTACGAGCAGTACTTC. Amino acid sequence: CASSSAGESSYEQYF.

V and J are TRBV21-1 and TRBJ2-3; the DNA was not used to check the table's D call, TRBD2. TRBV21-1 is a recognized pseudogene. The CDR3 spans 17 residues. The CDR3 reads CASSKATGIASTDTQYF. The CDR3 bases are TGTGCCAGCAGCAAAGCAACGGGGATAGCTAGCACAGATACGCAGTATTTT.

The gene calls are TRBV5-4 and TRBJ2-1; TRBD2 aligns across 7 bases. V shed 4 bases, J shed 9 bases, and the junction held 16 bases outside the gene matches. Germline V lookup: CDR1 SGHNT, CDR2 YYREEE (reference sequence). This CDR3 is 16 amino acids long. The chain's CDR3 is CASSRGGFAGVPEQFF. DNA for the CDR3: TGTGCCAGCAGCCGGGGAGGGTTTGCGGGAGTTCCTGAGCAGTTCTTC.